This entry describes one T cell receptor (beta chain). Its antigen is not identified. As to time point: baseline pretreatment blood. Specified treatment: 15 Gy SBRT to primary tumor, nephrectomy 4 weeks later. These data belong to a study of radiation and T cells in renal cell carcinoma. Study overall: Nephrectomy followed 15 Gy stereotactic body radiation by 4 weeks. Overall study results and limits: Pretreatment tumor biopsies were lacking, so baseline clonotypes are unknown. In blood, top tumor clones expanded by 2 weeks, shrinking by 4.

The protocol was immunoSEQ multiplex PCR, while the TCRdb copy is restricted to in-frame clones and leaves out a portion. In the table there are tens of thousands of clones, 65% to 85% of which are singletons. From germline, CDR1 is LNHNV and CDR2 YYDKDF (reference sequence). Trimming cost V 1 base and J 4 bases, with 2 bases left between them. This CDR3 comprises 12 residues. The chain has TRBV15 and TRBJ2-1, with D unclear. The source material was blood, sampled from a patient whose treatment included radiotherapy and nephrectomy. The TCR originated in a man aged 55-75 years with renal cell carcinoma. CDR3 amino acids: CATSRVYNEQFF. The CDR3 DNA reads as TGTGCCACCAGCAGAGTATACAATGAGCAGTTCTTC.